This TCR beta chain comes out of a study of blood T cell repertoires in COVID-19. Study in general: PBMCs, B-cell-depleted T cells, or T cells were the source of the cDNA or gDNA that made up the material.

Assay used: immunoSEQ multiplex PCR; TCRdb lists only in-frame clones, some missing. The sample shows fewer than 55,000 clones, around 81% of them seen only once. Seattle-derived patients entered the study during active infection and were followed longitudinally. The germline gives CDR1 GTSNPN, CDR2 SVGIG (reference sequence). This CDR3 has 14 amino acids. The J segment lost 3 bases and the V segment lost 2 bases, leaving 4 bases of the junction unmatched. Concerning this clone itself: The sample contains more than one DNA sequence encoding this CDR3.

The V and J genes are TRBV30 and TRBJ1-2; 9 positions agree with TRBD1. The TCR was taken from a woman over 75 with COVID-19, enrolled during active disease. The source material was peripheral blood. The CDR3 bases are TGTGCCTGGAGTCCGGGACAGGGAGACTATGGCTACACCTTC. This translates into CAWSPGQGDYGYTF.